This TCR beta chain emerged from a study of cytomegalovirus exposure and HLA in healthy donors. Study context: Assignment to the Caucasian-associated ancestry cluster applied to about 80% of the approximately 420 genotyped donors.

Study-wide findings and caveats: Cytomegalovirus association was assigned to more than 150 TCR beta chains.

On this clone: Its cognate antigen is unknown.

Healthy bone marrow donors made up the cohort. At the time of sampling, donors were nominally healthy, though unrecorded immune exposures were likely. The PCR ran on 60 Vbeta and 13 Jbeta primers. Using immunoSEQ multiplex PCR, the repertoire was profiled, and TCRdb retains in-frame clones only, with some absent. The sample records 150,000 to 180,000 clones, roughly three quarters being singletons. This CDR3 is 16 amino acids long. CDR1 LNHDA and CDR2 SQIVND come from the germline V gene (reference sequence). Trimming shortened V by 1 base and J by 0 bases, and 10 bases separated the two germline ends.

The chain has TRBV19 and TRBJ2-4; D perhaps matches TRBD2 (5 bases). The receptor comes from a man aged 25-40 years in good health and CMV-seropositive. The sample taken for sequencing was PBMCs. CDR3 loop: CASSIVPGLAKNIQYF. As DNA, the CDR3 is TGTGCCAGTAGTATAGTCCCAGGACTAGCCAAAAACATTCAGTACTTC.